The T cell receptor beta chain described here comes from a study of blood T cell repertoires in COVID-19. The data were produced by immunoSEQ multiplex PCR, yet TCRdb's version contains in-frame clones alone and is incomplete. The sample shows about 120,000 clones, about 84% of them seen only once. Germline V gives CDR1 LGHNA, CDR2 YNFKEQ. The CDR3 has 17 amino acids. The V end was cut by 0 bases, the J end by 4 bases, with 16 bases between. This receptor was identified in a man aged 55 to 70 with acute or convalescent COVID-19. This chain uses TRBV4-2 with TRBJ2-1, with D possibly matching TRBD1 (6 bases). The sample consisted of peripheral blood. The chain's CDR3 is CASSQEALTGQYNEQFF. CDR3 nucleotides: TGTGCCAGCAGCCAAGAAGCCCTTACCGGACAGTACAATGAGCAGTTCTTC.